This entry concerns a single TCR beta chain. The data were obtained in a study of T cell changes during pregnancy in multiple sclerosis. This CDR3 has 15 residues. Trimming at V came to 3 bases and at J to 9 bases, leaving 10 bases not matched to a gene. The V gene's germline CDR1 is SGHRS and CDR2 YFSETQ. The assay was immunoSEQ multiplex PCR, and TCRdb's table has in-frame clones only and misses some. The sample has 75,000 to 90,000 clones, approximately 92% seen once. The material was CD4+ T cells from peripheral blood mononuclear cells, obtained before pregnancy. The receptor comes from a female donor with multiple sclerosis, enrolled in a pregnancy study. V usage is TRBV5-1 and J usage is TRBJ2-1, with TRBD2 matching over 9 bases. Written as DNA, the CDR3 is TGCGCCAGCAGCTGGGACTGGGCGGGAGGGTTTGAGCAGTTCTTC. This gives the protein CASSWDWAGGFEQFF.